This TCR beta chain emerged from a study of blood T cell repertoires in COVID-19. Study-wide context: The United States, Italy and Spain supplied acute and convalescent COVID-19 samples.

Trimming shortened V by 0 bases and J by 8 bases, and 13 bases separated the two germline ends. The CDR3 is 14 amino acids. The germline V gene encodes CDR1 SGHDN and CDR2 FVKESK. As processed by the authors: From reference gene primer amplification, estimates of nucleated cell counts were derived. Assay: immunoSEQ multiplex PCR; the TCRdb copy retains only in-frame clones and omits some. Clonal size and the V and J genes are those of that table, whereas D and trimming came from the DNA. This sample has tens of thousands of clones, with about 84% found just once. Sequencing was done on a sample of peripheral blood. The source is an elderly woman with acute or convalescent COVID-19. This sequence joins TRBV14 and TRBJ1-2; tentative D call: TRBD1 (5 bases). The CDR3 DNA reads TGTGCCAGCAGCCAAGAGGATGGGGGGACGGGCTACACCTTC. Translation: CASSQEDGGTGYTF.